This T cell receptor (beta chain) was sequenced for a study of OX40 agonist ivuxolimab in advanced cancers. General study results and limits: Clonal expansion in partial responders at 0.1-3.0 mg/kg ranked among the lowest. On average, a greater number of expanded clones characterised CD8+ T cells relative to CD4+.

A remark on this clone: What it binds is unknown.

The data were produced by immunoSEQ multiplex PCR, yet TCRdb's version contains in-frame clones alone and is incomplete. The profile shows roughly 62,000 clones, roughly 85% of them singletons. V shed 4 bases and J 4 bases; nucleotides not matched to a gene: 10. Germline CDR1 and CDR2: SGHNT and YYREEE (reference sequence). The CDR3 is made up of 15 amino acids. The starting material was CD4+ or CD8+ T cells sorted from blood, obtained in a trial of the OX40 agonist ivuxolimab. This rearrangement joins TRBV5-4 to TRBJ2-5; 7 bases line up with TRBD2. The receptor comes from an adult with an advanced solid tumor such as melanoma, head and neck, liver or kidney cancer. The CDR3 DNA sequence: TGTGCCAGCAGCGCGGGACTATCCACGGGAGAGACCCAGTACTTC. Protein sequence: CASSAGLSTGETQYF. The variable domain in full, completed from reference TRBV5-4 and TRBJ2-5, reads ETGVTQSPTHLIKTRGQQVTLRCSSQSGHNTVSWYQQALGQGPQFIFQYYREEENGRGNFPPRFSGLQFPNYSSELNVNALELDDSALYLCASSAGLSTGETQYFGPGTRLLVL.